A selection of T cell receptor beta chains follows, all from one sample in a study of blood T cells in healthy people across ages. TCRdb re-analysed the 5' RACE reads in MiXCR, keeping a single row per CDR3 protein. Here the sample spans around 2 million distinct CDR3 sequences, more than 35% being singletons. The sample taken for sequencing was blood. These receptors were collected from a human donor in good health. CDR3s leave out the opening cysteine and the closing phenylalanine or tryptophan.

CDR3aa	v_gene	j_gene	len
ASSPTRAVKATNEKLF	TRBV18	TRBJ1-4	16
ASSKRGGFSYEQY	TRBV21-1	TRBJ2-7	13
ASSYGGSYEQY	TRBV6-5	TRBJ2-7	11
SVPGWGTSGTQETQY	TRBV20-1	TRBJ2-5	15
SANGQGGLGEQY	TRBV20-1	TRBJ2-4	12
ASSQDVDHEQF	TRBV4-2	TRBJ2-1	11
ATSRPGGLALGGELF	TRBV15	TRBJ2-2	15
ASSFRQAEGEKLF	TRBV7-2	TRBJ1-4	13
SARKTRNQPQH	TRBV20-1	TRBJ1-5	11
SVEEGRDSYEQY	TRBV29-1	TRBJ2-7	12
ASSYERGAGFGYT	TRBV6-6	TRBJ1-2	13
ASSFGLSGQGGNEQF	TRBV12-3/TRBV12-4	TRBJ2-1	15
ASSLGRGLMYEQY	TRBV7-2	TRBJ2-7	13
ASSDNRGQETQF	TRBV2	.	12
ASNGPLGDQETQY	TRBV5-1	TRBJ2-5	13
SASLAGANTEAF	TRBV20-1	TRBJ1-1	12
SVEDQGYGYT	TRBV29-1	TRBJ1-2	10
ASSVLATLHEQY	TRBV2	TRBJ2-7	12
ASSDHQFEQY	TRBV7-9	TRBJ2-7	10